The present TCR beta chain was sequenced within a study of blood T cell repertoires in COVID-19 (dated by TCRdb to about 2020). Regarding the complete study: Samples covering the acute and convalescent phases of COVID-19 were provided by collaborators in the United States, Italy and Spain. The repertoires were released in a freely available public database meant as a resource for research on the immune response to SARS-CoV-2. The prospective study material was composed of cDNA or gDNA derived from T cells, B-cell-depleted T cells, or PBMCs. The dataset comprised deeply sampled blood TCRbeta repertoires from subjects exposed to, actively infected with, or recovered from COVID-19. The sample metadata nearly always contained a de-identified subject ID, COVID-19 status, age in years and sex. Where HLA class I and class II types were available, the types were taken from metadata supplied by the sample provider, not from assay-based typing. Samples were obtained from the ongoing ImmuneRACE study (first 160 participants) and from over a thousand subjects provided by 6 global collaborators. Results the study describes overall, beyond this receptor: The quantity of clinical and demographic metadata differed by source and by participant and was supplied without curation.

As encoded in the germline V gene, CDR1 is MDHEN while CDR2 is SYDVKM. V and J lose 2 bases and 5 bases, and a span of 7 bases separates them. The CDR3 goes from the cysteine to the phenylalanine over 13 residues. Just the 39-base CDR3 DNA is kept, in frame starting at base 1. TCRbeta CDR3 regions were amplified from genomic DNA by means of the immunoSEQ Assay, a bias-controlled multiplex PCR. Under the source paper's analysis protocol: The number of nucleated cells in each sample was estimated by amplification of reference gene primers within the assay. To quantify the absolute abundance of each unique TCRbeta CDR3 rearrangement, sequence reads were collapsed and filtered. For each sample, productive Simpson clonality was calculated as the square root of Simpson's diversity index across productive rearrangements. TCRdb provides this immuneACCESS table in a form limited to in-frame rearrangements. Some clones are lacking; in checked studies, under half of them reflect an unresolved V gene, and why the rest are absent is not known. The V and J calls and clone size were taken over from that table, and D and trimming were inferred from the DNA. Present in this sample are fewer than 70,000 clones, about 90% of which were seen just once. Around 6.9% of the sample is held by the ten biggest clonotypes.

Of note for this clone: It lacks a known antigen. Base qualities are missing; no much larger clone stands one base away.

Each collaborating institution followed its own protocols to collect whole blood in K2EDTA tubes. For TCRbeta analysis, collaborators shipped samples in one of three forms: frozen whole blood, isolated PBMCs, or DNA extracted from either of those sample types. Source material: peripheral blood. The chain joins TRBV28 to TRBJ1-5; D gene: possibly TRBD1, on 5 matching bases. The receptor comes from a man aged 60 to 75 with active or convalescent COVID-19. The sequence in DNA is TGTGCCAGCAGTTTAGTCAGGGATCAGCCCCAGCATTTT. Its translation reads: CASSLVRDQPQHF.